The 30 T cell receptor beta chains given below trace back to one sample, sequenced in a study of T cells in Graves' hyperthyroidism and ophthalmopathy. Amplified regions were TCR beta CDR3 sequences from RNA transcripts. Researchers ran a first-round RT-PCR on the TCR CDR3 using the HTBI primer set. Each CDR3 protein is one row after TCRdb ran MiXCR on the multiplex PCR reads. The sample records 730,000 or so distinct CDR3 sequences, approximately 18% being singletons. The sequenced sample consisted of blood. The receptors were sampled from a woman aged 45 to 65 with Graves' hyperthyroidism that later progressed to Graves' ophthalmopathy.

V gene TRBV5-6 combines with J gene TRBJ2-2, with TRBD2 identical over 12 bases. V lost 4 bases to trimming and J lost 3 bases; unmatched junction nucleotides: 7. The CDR3 is 17 residues long. The germline CDR1 and CDR2 sequences are SGHDT and YYEEEE. CDR3 region: CASSPRLAGAYTGELFF. CDR3 sequence (DNA): TGTGCCAGCAGCCCAAGACTAGCGGGGGCCTACACCGGGGAGCTGTTTTTT.

This clonotype has only a few counts. V usage is TRBV24-1 and J usage is TRBJ2-7; D possibly corresponds to TRBD2 (6 bases). Germline V gene data show CDR1 as KGHDR and CDR2 as SFDVKD. The ends were cut back, 3 bases at V and 3 bases at J, with 14 bases in the middle. The CDR3 sequence is 15 residues long. The CDR3 coding sequence is TGTGCCACCAGTGATAAGGAGAGGGGACTCTACGAGCAGTACTTC. It specifies CATSDKERGLYEQYF.

This chain connects TRBV19 to TRBJ1-5; no firm D call. CDR3 length: 14 residues. CDR1 is LNHDA, CDR2 SQIVND, per germline (reference sequence). V was cut by 3 bases and J by 4 bases, with 10 bases left in between. This CDR3 reads CASSISEANQPQHF. Written as DNA, the CDR3 is TGTGCCAGTAGTATCTCGGAGGCGAATCAGCCCCAGCATTTT.

This clonotype was observed many times. The rearrangement joins TRBV20-1 to TRBJ2-2; D possibly corresponds to TRBD2 (5 bases). This CDR3 is 15 amino acids long. Germline assignment: CDR1 DFQATT and CDR2 SNEGSKA (reference sequence). Trimming shortened V by 2 bases and J by 2 bases, and 12 bases separated the two germline ends. The CDR3 coding sequence is TGCAGTGCTAGATCCCGGGGTACCAACACCGGGGAGCTGTTTTTT. Its protein is CSARSRGTNTGELFF.

There are many counts of this clonotype. This chain connects TRBV3-1 to TRBJ2-2; no definite D call. The CDR3 sequence is 11 residues long. Trimming left V 0 bases short and J 10 bases short, with 3 bases between. Looked up from germline, CDR1 is LGHDT and CDR2 is YNNKEL (reference sequence). The CDR3 is CASSQEEELFF. For the CDR3, the DNA is TGTGCCAGCAGCCAAGAGGAGGAGCTGTTTTTT.

V is TRBV11-1 and J is TRBJ1-1; no firm D call. This CDR3 spans 15 amino acids. Germline V gene sequence: CDR1 SGHAT, CDR2 FQDESV (reference sequence). V was cut by 2 bases and J by 0 bases, with 10 bases left in between. The CDR3 reads CASSLYKSMNTEAFF. DNA of the CDR3: TGTGCCAGCAGCTTATACAAGAGCATGAACACTGAAGCTTTCTTT.

This clonotype was recorded many times. The rearrangement joins TRBV2 to TRBJ1-4; D remains ambiguous. Per the germline V gene, CDR1 is SNHLY and CDR2 is FYNNEI. This CDR3 has 15 amino acids. Trimming removed 2 bases at V and 6 bases at J, with 13 bases between. CDR3 amino acids: CASSERRTVDEKLFF. The CDR3 coding sequence is TGTGCCAGCAGTGAACGTCGGACGGTCGATGAAAAACTGTTTTTT.

The J gene is TRBJ1-5, the V gene TRBV20-1, with D maybe TRBD1 (5 bases). CDR3 length equals 16 residues. V dropped 0 bases and J dropped 0 bases, with 12 bases sitting between them. Germline lookup yields CDR1 DFQATT and CDR2 SNEGSKA (reference sequence). The CDR3 is CSARDGTDVSNQPQHF. The CDR3 DNA reads TGCAGTGCTAGAGATGGGACCGACGTTAGCAATCAGCCCCAGCATTTT.

This clonotype was observed many times. V and J are TRBV11-2 and TRBJ1-1; D unresolved. From germline, CDR1 is SGHAT and CDR2 FQNNGV. CDR3 length: 12 amino acids. V gave up 2 bases and J gave up 7 bases, with 8 bases separating them. The chain's CDR3 is CASSLPSVEAFF. In nucleotides, the CDR3 is TGTGCCAGCAGCTTACCTAGTGTTGAAGCTTTCTTT.

This chain joins TRBV7-9 and TRBJ2-1; 10 bases line up with TRBD2. Germline trimming cut 1 base from V and 5 bases from J; bases unmatched to any gene: 2. This CDR3 has 15 residues. Germline V lookup: CDR1 SEHNR, CDR2 FQNEAQ (reference sequence). CDR3 sequence: CASSLGSGRHNEQFF. CDR3 DNA: TGTGCCAGCAGCTTAGGTAGCGGGAGGCACAATGAGCAGTTCTTC.

The chain carries TRBV6-1 and TRBJ2-7; no reliable D call. The CDR3 is made up of 13 amino acids. V shed 1 base and J shed 3 bases, with 7 bases lying between them. Germline V gene data show CDR1 as MNHNS and CDR2 as SASEGT. In DNA, the CDR3 is TGTGCCAGCAGTGAAGGGGATATCTACGAGCAGTACTTC. Translating gives CASSEGDIYEQYF.

The chain joins TRBV7-3 to TRBJ1-1; D is unresolved. V was cut by 5 bases and J by 1 base, with 8 bases left in between. Germline CDR1 SGHTA, CDR2 FQGTGA. The CDR3 contains 13 residues. CDR3 protein: CASSAAGNTEAFF. CDR3 bases: TGTGCCAGCAGCGCCGCAGGGAACACTGAAGCTTTCTTT.

This clonotype was seen a few times. The chain links TRBV6-2 or TRBV6-3 to TRBJ2-2, with D unclear. The CDR3 is 13 residues long. Trimming removed 4 bases from V and 4 bases from J, with 7 bases in between. Germline V gene data show CDR1 as MNHEY and CDR2 as SVGEGT. The CDR3 spells CASSFSRTGELFF. CDR3 in DNA: TGTGCCAGCAGTTTTTCCCGCACCGGGGAGCTGTTTTTT.

The chain is built from TRBV7-6 and TRBJ1-2; TRBD1 matches at 7 bases. The germline CDR1 and CDR2 sequences are SGHVS and FNYEAQ. CDR3 length equals 15 residues. With V trimmed by 2 bases and J by 6 bases, 9 bases remained unmatched. CDR3 amino acids: CASSLRVGQTNGYTF. The DNA for the CDR3 is TGTGCCAGCAGCTTAAGGGTGGGACAGACCAATGGCTACACCTTC.

In DNA form, the CDR3 reads TGTGCCAGCAGTGAAGGGGTTCAGGGGGCGCGGGAGACCCAGTACTTC. This sequence encodes CASSEGVQGARETQYF. This chain links TRBV2 with TRBJ2-5, with 8 positions matching TRBD1. The V and J ends lost 1 base and 5 bases, in that order; junction bases with no gene match: 9. This CDR3 is 16 amino acids long. Per the germline V gene, CDR1 is SNHLY and CDR2 is FYNNEI.

There are a few counts of this clonotype. The chain combines TRBV3-1 with TRBJ1-3; 11 bases are a match to TRBD1. The ends lost 3 bases at V and 8 bases at J; junction bases unmatched: 3. This CDR3 comprises 14 residues. Germline V gene data show CDR1 as LGHDT and CDR2 as YNNKEL (reference sequence). CDR3 nucleotide sequence: TGTGCCAGCAGCCATGGACAGGGGGCAGACACCATATATTTT. It specifies CASSHGQGADTIYF.

This clonotype was detected only a few times. This chain connects TRBV9 to TRBJ1-2; 7 bases are shared with TRBD1. The CDR3 sequence is 15 residues long. The junction had 4 bases not matched to a gene; V was cut back by 0 bases and J by 2 bases. Germline V gene sequence: CDR1 SGDLS, CDR2 YYNGEE. The CDR3, as DNA: TGTGCCAGCAGCGTAGCTGAGGGGGCGAACTATGGCTACACCTTC. Amino acid sequence: CASSVAEGANYGYTF.

This clonotype has a handful of counts. The chain couples TRBV5-4 to TRBJ2-1; 7 bases agree with TRBD2. Germline V gene sequence: CDR1 SGHNT, CDR2 YYREEE (reference sequence). CDR3 size: 15 residues. Trimming took 6 bases from V and 5 from J; bases not matched to a gene: 11. Here the CDR3 reads CASNPWEGLNNEQFF. CDR3 DNA: TGTGCCAGCAATCCCTGGGAGGGGCTTAACAATGAGCAGTTCTTC.

This chain joins TRBV5-1 and TRBJ1-2, with D hard to call. CDR3 length equals 14 residues. In germline, CDR1 is SGHRS, CDR2 YFSETQ. Trimming removed 0 bases at V and 2 bases at J, with 8 bases between. CDR3 bases: TGCGCCAGCAGCTTGGCCGAGTTGAACTATGGCTACACCTTC. Translating it yields CASSLAELNYGYTF. The entire variable domain, with the rest obtained from reference TRBV5-1 and TRBJ1-2, is as follows: KAGVTQTPRYLIKTRGQQVTLSCSPISGHRSVSWYQQTPGQGLQFLFEYFSETQRNKGNFPGRFSGRQFSNSRSEMNVSTLELGDSALYLCASSLAELNYGYTFGSGTRLTVV.

This clonotype was detected a few times. This chain uses TRBV12-3 or TRBV12-4 with TRBJ2-3; TRBD2 agrees at 10 bases. CDR3 length: 15 residues. Losses at the gene ends were 8 bases for V and 0 bases for J; bases not matched to a gene: 5. CDR3 sequence (DNA): TGTGCCAGCCAACTAGCGGGGTATAGCACAGATACGCAGTATTTT. Its translation: CASQLAGYSTDTQYF.

This clonotype was counted many times. The chain uses TRBV5-1 and TRBJ2-3, with D perhaps assigned TRBD1 or TRBD2 (5 bases each). V was shortened by 0 bases and J by 6 bases, with 17 bases between the two germline ends. The CDR3 runs to 16 residues. Germline CDR1 SGHRS, CDR2 YFSETQ. CDR3 sequence: CASSLDGALVVDTQYF. CDR3 DNA sequence: TGCGCCAGCAGCTTGGACGGGGCCCTTGTTGTGGATACGCAGTATTTT.

This clonotype was detected a few times. This sequence joins TRBV12-3 or TRBV12-4 and TRBJ1-2; no clear D gene. This CDR3 has 14 residues. Between the trimmed V and J ends, which lost 4 bases and 3 bases, there was a span of 12 bases. The CDR3 DNA sequence: TGTGCCAGCAGTTCCCTGGGCTTTTACTATGGCTACACCTTC. Amino acids: CASSSLGFYYGYTF.

This clonotype occurred many times. V is TRBV2 and J is TRBJ1-2, with a tentative D call TRBD1 (5 bases). Germline V gene lookup returns CDR1 SNHLY and CDR2 FYNNEI. Trimming stripped 1 base from V and 3 bases from J, with 9 bases between. CDR3 length: 14 amino acids. CDR3 coding DNA: TGTGCCAGCAGTGAAGTCGGGACCGACTATGGCTACACCTTC. Translated: CASSEVGTDYGYTF.

This clonotype came up many times. The J gene is TRBJ1-5, the V gene TRBV4-1, with 9 bases that match TRBD1. Trimming at V came to 4 bases and at J to 5 bases, leaving 9 bases not matched to a gene. The length of the CDR3 is 16 residues. The germline gives CDR1 MGHRA, CDR2 YSYEKL. CDR3 sequence: CASSRPGTGMDQPQHF. CDR3 DNA sequence: TGCGCCAGCAGCCGGCCTGGGACAGGGATGGATCAGCCCCAGCATTTT.

This clonotype was observed many times. The chain has TRBV11-2 and TRBJ2-5; TRBD2 matches at 7 bases. After removal of 5 bases from V and 3 bases from J, the junction contained 12 bases not matched to a gene. The germline V gene encodes CDR1 SGHAT and CDR2 FQNNGV. The CDR3 runs to 16 residues. CDR3 nucleotides: TGTGCCAGCAGCCGACGGGGAGGGGTCGAAGAAGAGACCCAGTACTTC. Translating gives CASSRRGGVEEETQYF.

This clonotype was observed a single time. This chain joins TRBV6-1 and TRBJ1-3; D is possibly TRBD1 (5 bases). The CDR3 extends over 16 amino acids. The germline V and J ends were trimmed by 10 bases and 3 bases, with 22 bases remaining between them. Germline CDR1 MNHNS, CDR2 SASEGT. CDR3: CAIRAADLLGGNTIYF. The DNA for the CDR3 is TGTGCCATCAGGGCCGCGGACCTTCTGGGTGGAAACACCATATATTTT.

This chain links TRBV6-2 or TRBV6-3 with TRBJ1-5; the D is unclear. Germline values: CDR1 MNHEY, CDR2 SVGEGT. Trimming cost V 2 bases and J 3 bases, with 14 bases left between them. The CDR3 extends over 16 amino acids. CDR3 sequence: CASSYGRVGYNQPQHF. In nucleotides, the CDR3 is TGTGCCAGCAGTTACGGAAGAGTCGGATACAATCAGCCCCAGCATTTT.

The rearrangement links TRBV5-1 to TRBJ2-7; 8 nucleotides agree with TRBD1. Looked up from germline, CDR1 is SGHRS and CDR2 is YFSETQ. The CDR3 is 15 residues long. V lost 4 bases, J lost 7 bases, and 13 bases stayed unmatched. CDR3 amino acids: CASSKDVTGVREQYF. As DNA, the CDR3 is TGCGCCAGCAGCAAGGACGTGACAGGGGTTCGGGAGCAGTACTTC.

This clonotype came up many times. The rearrangement links TRBV27 to TRBJ1-2; perhaps TRBD1 as D (5 bases). The germline V and J ends were trimmed by 6 bases and 1 base, with 12 bases remaining between them. This CDR3 region has 14 residues. Germline values: CDR1 MNHEY, CDR2 SMNVEV (reference sequence). The CDR3 loop reads CASSLIDSNYGYTF. The CDR3 coding sequence is TGTGCCAGCAGCCTGATAGACAGTAACTATGGCTACACCTTC.

This CDR3 is CASSLARGGEPQHF. Here the CDR3 DNA reads TGTGCCAGCAGTTTAGCCAGGGGAGGGGAGCCCCAGCATTTT. The chain combines TRBV27 with TRBJ1-5; tentatively, D is TRBD1 (6 bases). The germline CDR1 and CDR2 sequences are MNHEY and SMNVEV (reference sequence). CDR3 length: 14 amino acids. Trimming removed 2 bases from V and 8 bases from J, with 13 bases in between.